These T cell receptor beta chains were read from a single sample in a study of blood T cells in healthy people across ages. TCRdb re-analysed the 5' RACE reads in MiXCR, keeping a single row per CDR3 protein. Altogether just under 750,000 distinct CDR3 sequences are present, over 20% being singletons, with the ten largest covering about 22%. The specimen sequenced was blood. The receptors were gathered from a man between 65 and 80 years old in good health. The CDR3 runs from the conserved cysteine through the conserved F or W. D genes are given only for firm matches. Size is stated for part of the rows, as once, few or many counts, or as a class when the clone is expanded.

>NA|TRBV29-1|TRBJ1-2|NA
CSVGPAAYGYTF
TGCAGCGTTGGACCGGCCGCCTATGGCTACACCTTC
>TRBD1|TRBV25-1|TRBJ1-4|NA
CASSPPGQNEKLFF
TGTGCCAGCAGTCCCCCGGGACAGAATGAAAAACTGTTTTTT
>NA|TRBV12-3/TRBV12-4|TRBJ2-7|few
CASSFRGYTSYEQYF
TGTGCCAGCAGTTTTCGCGGGTACACCTCCTACGAGCAGTACTTC
>TRBD1|TRBV12-5|TRBJ2-3|few
CASGPRQGPDTQYF
TGTGCTAGTGGTCCTAGACAGGGCCCAGATACGCAGTATTTT
>NA|TRBV20-1|TRBJ1-6|NA
CSATTGSGDSPLHF
TGCAGTGCAACTACAGGGAGCGGGGATTCACCCCTCCACTTT
>NA|TRBV19|TRBJ2-3|NA
CASTETFRRTDTQYF
TGTGCCAGCACTGAAACGTTCCGCCGCACAGATACGCAGTATTTT
>NA|TRBV7-8|TRBJ2-1|NA
CASSFRNSYNEQFF
TGTGCCAGCAGCTTTAGGAACTCCTACAATGAGCAGTTCTTC
>TRBD1|TRBV20-1|TRBJ1-1|NA
CWGTGGANTEAFF
TGCTGGGGGACAGGGGGCGCAAACACTGAAGCTTTCTTT
>NA|TRBV7-9|TRBJ1-4|NA
CASSFRQPNEKLFF
TGTGCCAGCAGCTTTCGCCAGCCTAATGAAAAACTGTTTTTT
>NA|TRBV12-3/TRBV12-4|TRBJ2-2|few
CASSLGGNRGVGELFF
TGTGCCAGCAGTTTAGGGGGAAACCGGGGCGTAGGGGAGCTGTTTTTT
>TRBD1|TRBV18|TRBJ1-1|NA
CASSTGTGANTEAFF
TGTGCCAGCTCAACCGGGACAGGGGCAAACACTGAAGCTTTCTTT
>NA|TRBV7-9|TRBJ1-2|few
CASSLEREGYTF
TGTGCCAGCAGCTTGGAGCGGGAAGGCTACACCTTC
>NA|TRBV11-2|TRBJ2-5|NA
CASRKGFRETQYF
TGTGCCAGCAGAAAGGGGTTCCGGGAGACCCAGTACTTC
>TRBD1|TRBV7-2|TRBJ1-4|few
CASSRGGGTVNEKLFF
TGTGCCAGCAGCAGAGGGGGGGGGACAGTTAATGAAAAACTGTTTTTT
>TRBD1|TRBV12-3/TRBV12-4|TRBJ2-1|few
CASSFTGAGDEQFF
TGTGCCAGCAGTTTTACAGGGGCGGGCGATGAGCAGTTCTTC
>NA|TRBV11-2|TRBJ2-7|NA
CASSPPTLRPEQYF
TGTGCCAGCAGCCCCCCAACCCTGAGGCCCGAGCAGTACTTC
>NA|TRBV24-1|TRBJ2-1|few
CATYGGTRLNEQFF
TGTGCCACCTACGGAGGCACCAGACTCAATGAGCAGTTCTTC
>NA|TRBV5-1|TRBJ1-1|NA
CASSLASPPNTEAFF
TGCGCCAGCAGCTTGGCCAGTCCCCCGAACACTGAAGCTTTCTTT
>NA|TRBV18|TRBJ2-3|few
CASSPPRDTDTQYF
TGTGCCAGCTCACCACCGAGGGACACAGATACGCAGTATTTT